The rows below give T cell receptor beta chains drawn from one sample of a study of T-cell reconstitution after alpha-beta-depleted transplantation in children. TCRdb passed the PCR reads through MiXCR, listing each CDR3 protein once. The sample contains hundreds of thousands of distinct CDR3 sequences, roughly a tenth of which appear only once. The starting material was PBMCs, obtained before TCRalphabeta/CD19-depleted stem cell transplant. The receptor set was obtained from a child in the first two years of life with acute myeloid leukemia, due to receive a stem cell transplant. Both conserved end residues are part of each CDR3. The D gene is left open where the match is weak. Size values are once, few and many counts, or a class for expanded clones, and some rows have none.

CDR3	DNA	D	size	V	J
CASSESANEQFF	TGTGCCAGCAGTGAGTCAGCGAATGAGCAGTTCTTC	NA	many	TRBV2	TRBJ2-1
CASSPEVAGGYEQYF	TGTGCCAGCAGCCCGGAGGTAGCGGGAGGCTACGAGCAGTACTTC	TRBD2	many	TRBV5-4	TRBJ2-7
CASSPDHGGNTEAFF	TGTGCCAGCTCCCCCGATCACGGCGGGAACACTGAAGCTTTCTTT	NA	many	TRBV18	TRBJ1-1
CASSLETLSEQYF	TGTGCCAGCAGCTTGGAGACACTGAGCGAGCAGTACTTC	NA	many	TRBV7-9	TRBJ2-7
CASSLEEEGARYGYTF	TGTGCCAGCAGCTTAGAGGAGGAGGGGGCGCGCTATGGCTACACCTTC	TRBD1	many	TRBV7-9	TRBJ1-2
CSALTDGETQYF	TGCAGTGCTCTTACCGACGGAGAGACCCAGTACTTC	NA	many	TRBV20-1	TRBJ2-5
CSASDRSDEQYF	TGCAGTGCTAGCGACAGGTCCGACGAGCAGTACTTC	NA	few	TRBV20-1	TRBJ2-7
CASSPDPASTDTQYF	TGTGCCAGCAGTCCCGACCCAGCTAGCACAGATACGCAGTATTTT	NA	many	TRBV7-7	TRBJ2-3
CASSRAGGNEQFF	TGTGCCAGTAGTAGGGCAGGGGGCAATGAGCAGTTCTTC	TRBD1	many	TRBV19	TRBJ2-1
CASTRGPVGNQPQHF	TGTGCCAGCACCAGGGGGCCCGTTGGCAATCAGCCCCAGCATTTT	TRBD1	many	TRBV13	TRBJ1-5
CASSLRRGPQPQHF	TGTGCCAGCAGTCTTCGCAGGGGGCCTCAGCCCCAGCATTTT	TRBD1	many	TRBV27	TRBJ1-5
CASRPRTSGYNEQFF	TGTGCCAGCAGGCCCCGGACTAGCGGTTACAATGAGCAGTTCTTC	TRBD2	NA	TRBV7-2	TRBJ2-1
CASSLGQGARAFF	TGTGCCAGCAGCTTAGGACAGGGGGCTCGAGCTTTCTTT	TRBD1	few	TRBV7-9	TRBJ1-1
CASSQVGRALAKNIQYF	TGCGCCAGCAGCCAAGTAGGGCGGGCCCTAGCCAAAAACATTCAGTACTTC	NA	many	TRBV4-1	TRBJ2-4
CASSYSWDTQYF	TGTGCCAGCAGTTACTCGTGGGATACGCAGTATTTT	NA	few	TRBV6-2/TRBV6-3	TRBJ2-3
CASSLSPNNEQFF	TGTGCCAGCAGCTTAAGTCCCAACAATGAGCAGTTCTTC	NA	few	TRBV11-2	TRBJ2-1
CASLAVIYNEQFF	TGTGCCAGTCTAGCGGTGATCTACAATGAGCAGTTCTTC	TRBD2	many	TRBV25-1	TRBJ2-1
CASSPRPERAGNTIYF	TGTGCCAGCTCACCACGCCCAGAGCGGGCTGGAAACACCATATATTTT	NA	NA	TRBV18	TRBJ1-3
CASSSGAGQETQYF	TGTGCCAGCAGCTCCGGAGCGGGCCAAGAGACCCAGTACTTC	NA	NA	TRBV7-3	TRBJ2-5
CASSLNGLVSGQPQHF	TGTGCCAGCAGTTTAAATGGGTTGGTCAGCGGCCAGCCCCAGCATTTT	NA	many	TRBV12-3/TRBV12-4	TRBJ1-5
CSARDWQGTDTQYF	TGCAGTGCTAGAGATTGGCAGGGCACAGATACGCAGTATTTT	NA	many	TRBV20-1	TRBJ2-3
CASSYGTGLAKNIQYF	TGTGCCAGCAGTTATGGGACAGGACTAGCCAAAAACATTCAGTACTTC	TRBD1	NA	TRBV6-5	TRBJ2-4
CASSPDRIQETQYF	TGTGCCAGCAGCCCAGACAGGATCCAAGAGACCCAGTACTTC	NA	many	TRBV11-2	TRBJ2-5
CASSRSLTGAYEQYF	TGTGCCAGCAGCCGTTCCTTGACAGGGGCCTACGAGCAGTACTTC	TRBD1	many	TRBV6-5	TRBJ2-7
CAISESDTNEQFF	TGTGCCATCAGTGAGTCAGACACCAATGAGCAGTTCTTC	NA	few	TRBV10-3	TRBJ2-1
CASSEGPNPQPQHF	TGTGCCAGCAGTGAGGGACCCAACCCTCAGCCCCAGCATTTT	NA	many	TRBV2	TRBJ1-5
CASSRLTSTDTQYF	TGTGCCAGCAGCAGACTTACTAGCACAGATACGCAGTATTTT	NA	many	TRBV7-2	TRBJ2-3
CASSFGTSATDTQYF	TGTGCCAGCAGCTTTGGGACTAGCGCCACAGATACGCAGTATTTT	TRBD2	many	TRBV11-3	TRBJ2-3
CASSQGQKNTEAFF	TGTGCCAGCAGCCAGGGTCAGAAGAACACTGAAGCTTTCTTT	NA	many	TRBV14	TRBJ1-1
CATSRGDSNQPQHF	TGTGCCACCAGTCGGGGTGATAGCAATCAGCCCCAGCATTTT	NA	many	TRBV15	TRBJ1-5
CSARDQATSGGTDTQYF	TGCAGTGCTAGAGATCAAGCCACTAGCGGAGGCACAGATACGCAGTATTTT	TRBD2	few	TRBV20-1	TRBJ2-3
CASSQDRGLFWSPLHF	TGTGCCAGCAGCCAGGACAGGGGCCTATTCTGGTCACCCCTCCACTTT	TRBD1	few	TRBV12-3/TRBV12-4	TRBJ1-6
CSATTLAGGYYEQYF	TGCAGTGCTACGACCTTAGCGGGAGGTTATTACGAGCAGTACTTC	TRBD2	many	TRBV20-1	TRBJ2-7
CSARDWLRGNTEAFF	TGCAGTGCTAGAGATTGGCTAAGAGGGAACACTGAAGCTTTCTTT	NA	NA	TRBV20-1	TRBJ1-1
CASSLSQGANSANYGYTF	TGCGCCAGCAGCTTGAGCCAGGGGGCAAATTCAGCTAACTATGGCTACACCTTC	TRBD1	many	TRBV5-1	TRBJ1-2
CAISGDHQETQYF	TGTGCCATCAGTGGGGATCACCAAGAGACCCAGTACTTC	NA	few	TRBV10-3	TRBJ2-5
CASSLFSLGNEQFF	TGCGCCAGCAGCTTGTTTTCCCTGGGGAATGAGCAGTTCTTC	NA	many	TRBV5-1	TRBJ2-1
CSVVRYGPEQYF	TGCAGCGTTGTCAGGTACGGGCCCGAGCAGTACTTC	NA	many	TRBV29-1	TRBJ2-7
CASSLGVGYYNEQFF	TGCGCCAGCAGCTTGGGGGTGGGGTACTACAATGAGCAGTTCTTC	NA	few	TRBV5-1	TRBJ2-1
CATSSVRGVAETQYF	TGTGCCACCAGCAGCGTTAGGGGCGTAGCGGAGACCCAGTACTTC	NA	many	TRBV15	TRBJ2-5
CATTSNSYNEQFF	TGTGCCACCACCTCAAACAGCTACAATGAGCAGTTCTTC	NA	many	TRBV24-1	TRBJ2-1
CASSSADARTGELFF	TGTGCCAGCAGTTCGGCGGACGCTAGGACCGGGGAGCTGTTTTTT	NA	many	TRBV6-5	TRBJ2-2